This entry lists 17 T cell receptor beta chains sequenced from one sample in a study of blood T cells in healthy people across ages. Using a J-beta primer mix together with a sample-barcoded 5' primer, a second PCR was run for roughly 7 to 12 cycles. TCRdb re-called the 5' RACE reads with MiXCR, one entry per CDR3 protein. The repertoire holds about 800,000 distinct CDR3 sequences, with about three fifths as singletons. The source material was blood. The source is a man aged 25-45 years in good health.

The V call is TRBV9, the J call TRBJ2-7; maybe TRBD2 (5 bases). The ends were cut back, 0 bases at V and 2 bases at J, with 12 bases in the middle. The CDR3 has 15 amino acids. Germline V gene sequence: CDR1 SGDLS, CDR2 YYNGEE. The CDR3 reads CASSVGSGLTYEQYF. As DNA, the CDR3 is TGTGCCAGCAGCGTAGGGAGCGGTTTGACCTACGAGCAGTACTTC.

The V gene is TRBV20-1, the J gene TRBJ2-5, with 8 positions matching TRBD2. The ends lost 7 bases at V and 4 bases at J; junction bases unmatched: 11. Germline-derived CDR1 and CDR2 are DFQATT and SNEGSKA (reference sequence). The CDR3 sequence is 14 residues long. DNA for the CDR3: TGCAGTGTAGAACCAGCGGGAGTAGGAGAGACCCAGTACTTC. This gives the protein CSVEPAGVGETQYF.

This clonotype was recorded many times. The rearrangement links TRBV13 to TRBJ1-2, with D uncertain. The CDR3 has 13 amino acids. Germline assignment: CDR1 PRHDT and CDR2 FYEKMQ (reference sequence). V was cut by 0 bases and J by 6 bases, with 8 bases left in between. The DNA for the CDR3 is TGTGCCAGCAGCTTAGGAGGGAGGGATGGCTACACCTTC. Residues: CASSLGGRDGYTF.

This chain joins TRBV20-1 and TRBJ2-4, with no clear D. Germline V gene lookup returns CDR1 DFQATT and CDR2 SNEGSKA (reference sequence). V gave up 5 bases and J gave up 0 bases, with 14 bases separating them. This CDR3 is built from 15 residues. The CDR3: CSAYRALLAKNIQYF. The CDR3 DNA follows: TGCAGTGCTTACCGGGCCCTGCTAGCCAAAAACATTCAGTACTTC.

This clonotype was recorded a few times. The chain joins TRBV7-8 to TRBJ2-1; D might be TRBD1 (6 bases). Germline V gene sequence: CDR1 SGHVS, CDR2 FQNEAQ. Trimming pared 1 base from V and 5 bases from J, leaving 9 bases between. There are 14 residues in the CDR3. The CDR3, as DNA: TGTGCCAGCAGCTTAGGGACAGCCAACAATGAGCAGTTCTTC. It yields the protein CASSLGTANNEQFF.

This clonotype was counted at least ten times. The gene calls are TRBV7-9 and TRBJ2-5; D gene ambiguous. The DNA end is a closer match to TRBJ2-7, so the J assignment may be wrong. The CDR3 is made up of 11 amino acids. CDR1 and CDR2 from the germline V gene are SEHNR and FQNEAQ (reference sequence). CDR3 DNA: TGTGCCAGCAGCCGAGGAGACGAGCAGTACTTC. Amino acid sequence: CASSRGDEQYF.

V gene TRBV28 combines with J gene TRBJ2-7, with TRBD1 matching 7 bases. The last part of the DNA fits TRBJ2-5 better; the J call may be wrong. Germline CDR1 and CDR2: MDHEN and SYDVKM. The CDR3 runs to 14 residues. The CDR3 loop is CASSADTGVETQYF. In DNA form, the CDR3 reads TGTGCCAGCAGTGCCGATACAGGGGTCGAGACCCAGTACTTC.

V gene TRBV7-2 combines with J gene TRBJ2-3; a weak D match, TRBD2 (6 bases). This CDR3 has 14 amino acids. CDR1 and CDR2 from the germline V gene are SGHTA and FQGNSA. V was clipped by 4 bases and J by 4 bases, with 12 bases between them. The CDR3 sequence: CASSSAAGPDTQYF. CDR3 nucleotide sequence: TGTGCCAGCAGCTCCGCTGCGGGACCAGATACGCAGTATTTT.

This clonotype was observed a handful of times. The chain links TRBV10-3 to TRBJ2-5; 8 nucleotides agree with TRBD1. CDR1 is ENHRY and CDR2 is SYGVKD in the germline V gene. CDR3 length equals 13 residues. The J segment lost 2 bases and the V segment lost 9 bases, leaving 5 bases of the junction unmatched. CDR3 sequence (DNA): TGTGCCATTAAACAGGGGGTACAAGAGACCCAGTACTTC. Translating it yields CAIKQGVQETQYF.

The rearrangement links TRBV21-1 to TRBJ2-3; TRBD1 is the table's D call, not checked against the DNA. TRBV21-1 is flagged as a pseudogene. The CDR3 contains 14 residues. The CDR3 is CACGDRSLTDTQYF. The CDR3 nucleotides are TGTGCCTGCGGGGACAGATCCCTCACAGATACGCAGTATTTT.

The rearrangement uses TRBV3-1 and TRBJ1-1; unclear D gene. The CDR3 runs to 12 residues. Germline V CDR1 and CDR2: LGHDT, YNNKEL (reference sequence). Trimming took off 1 base at V and 3 bases at J, with 3 bases between the two ends. The CDR3 nucleotides are TGTGCCAGCAGCCAAGTCTACACTGAAGCTTTCTTT. It yields the protein CASSQVYTEAFF.

The table lists this clonotype with a few counts. The CDR3 region has the DNA TGTGCCAGCAGTGTCGACGGAGCCTACGAGCAGTACTTC. Amino acid sequence: CASSVDGAYEQYF. This chain connects TRBV6-1 to TRBJ2-7, with D unclear. Trimming took 4 bases from V and 2 from J, leaving 9 bases between them. The germline gives CDR1 MNHNS, CDR2 SASEGT. The CDR3 sequence is 13 residues long.

There are a few counts of this clonotype. This chain links TRBV18 with TRBJ2-3, with a weak D call TRBD2 (7 bases). The germline V and J ends were trimmed by 5 bases and 6 bases, with 15 bases remaining between them. This CDR3 contains 14 residues. Germline-derived CDR1 and CDR2 are KGHSH and LQKENI. CDR3 nucleotides: TGTGCCAGCTCAAGGAGAGGGGGGGACGATACGCAGTATTTT. Translated, it gives CASSRRGGDDTQYF.

V and J are TRBV2 and TRBJ1-2; D gene ambiguous. The CDR3 consists of 13 residues. Germline CDR1 and CDR2: SNHLY and FYNNEI. V gave up 3 bases and J gave up 2 bases, with 7 bases separating them. The CDR3 nucleotides read TGTGCCAGCAGTGACCAGACGAACTATGGCTACACCTTC. Translated: CASSDQTNYGYTF.

The chain recombines TRBV7-9 with TRBJ1-1; D is unresolved. Germline V gives CDR1 SEHNR, CDR2 FQNEAQ (reference sequence). The CDR3 extends over 13 amino acids. The V gene lost 5 bases and the J gene lost 1 base, with 8 bases spanning the gap. CDR3 region: CASSPAPNTEAFF. The CDR3 DNA reads as TGTGCCAGCAGCCCAGCCCCGAACACTGAAGCTTTCTTT. Full variable domain (outside the CDR3, taken from reference TRBV7-9 and TRBJ1-1): DTGVSQNPRHKITKRGQNVTFRCDPISEHNRLYWYRQTLGQGPEFLTYFQNEAQLEKSRLLSDRFSAERPKGSFSTLEIQRTEQGDSAMYLCASSPAPNTEAFFGQGTRLTVV.

The chain couples TRBV20-1 to TRBJ1-6; D is perhaps TRBD1 (6 bases). The germline V gene encodes CDR1 DFQATT and CDR2 SNEGSKA (reference sequence). V lost 6 bases and J lost 5, with 17 bases in between. The CDR3 extends over 15 amino acids. DNA for the CDR3: TGCAGTGCAAGGGGGAGGTCGGGGAATAATTCACCCCTCCACTTT. Amino acids: CSARGRSGNNSPLHF.

V gene TRBV4-1 combines with J gene TRBJ2-7; 11 nucleotides match TRBD2. The CDR3 is made up of 15 amino acids. Trimming removed 5 bases from V and 2 bases from J; junction bases left unmatched: 5. Germline CDR1 MGHRA, CDR2 YSYEKL. The CDR3 sequence is CASSFQTSGAYEQYF. In nucleotides, the CDR3 is TGCGCCAGCAGCTTCCAGACTAGCGGGGCCTACGAGCAGTACTTC.